The text below deals with one T cell receptor (beta chain). Its antigen is not known. The assay was immunoSEQ multiplex PCR, and TCRdb's table has in-frame clones only and misses some. Of about 180,000 clones listed, 80% to 90% are singletons. These data are taken from a study of T cell responses to AZD1222 COVID-19 vaccine. The study's findings and limits: Donors were mostly white British, more females; clonal diversity possibly underestimated. Recipients of AZD1222 seropositive at baseline numbered only 6 or 7. Researchers report vaccine-associated CD4 TCRs spanning spike, with dominance at 160-218 and 743-854.

This CDR3 spans 13 amino acids. Trimming left V 2 bases short and J 2 bases short, with 7 bases between. Germline CDR1 reads MGHRA; CDR2 reads YSYEKL. Source: peripheral blood, taken on day 0 of AZD1222 vaccination. The chain carries TRBV4-1 and TRBJ2-7; D gene ambiguous. The source of this sequence is an adult in good health. The CDR3 loop reads CASSQTGPYEQYF. The DNA for the CDR3 is TGCGCCAGCAGCCAAACCGGACCCTACGAGCAGTACTTC.